These T cell receptor beta chains were read from a single sample in a study of PD-1 blockade in classical Hodgkin lymphoma. Sequencing used immunoSEQ multiplex PCR; TCRdb keeps in-frame clones, though not all of them. Of 2,500 to 3,500 clones listed, more than 60% were seen once; the top ten hold around a third. Sequenced material: CD8+ T cells from blood, taken at baseline. The receptors stem from a human donor with classical Hodgkin lymphoma. CDR3s include the opening cysteine and the closing phenylalanine or tryptophan. The D gene is left open where the match is weak. The size of a clone is reported for some rows only, either as once, few or many, or as a class for expanded clones.

J: TRBJ1-1
size: few
length: 13
D: -
V: TRBV4-1
CDR3: CASSQELDTEAFF
DNA: TGCGCCAGCAGCCAAGAACTGGACACTGAAGCTTTCTTT

J: TRBJ2-1
size: medium-sized
length: 12
D: -
V: TRBV19
CDR3: CASSIGGNEQFF
DNA: TGTGCCAGTAGTATTGGGGGGAATGAGCAGTTCTTC

J: TRBJ2-7
size: -
length: 16
D: TRBD1
V: TRBV4-1
CDR3: CASSQDSRGQTYEQYF
DNA: TGCGCCAGCAGCCAAGATTCTCGGGGACAGACCTACGAGCAGTACTTC

J: TRBJ1-5
size: -
length: 16
D: TRBD1
V: TRBV5-6
CDR3: CASSRWGQGFNQPQHF
DNA: TGTGCCAGCAGCCGGTGGGGACAGGGGTTCAATCAGCCCCAGCATTTT

J: TRBJ1-6
size: -
length: 15
D: -
V: TRBV7-9
CDR3: CASSLVRGGNSPLHF
DNA: TGTGCCAGCAGCTTAGTTCGAGGAGGGAATTCACCCCTCCACTTT

J: TRBJ2-7
size: -
length: 17
D: -
V: TRBV11-2
CDR3: CASSLEVWGPGSYEQYF
DNA: TGTGCCAGCAGCTTAGAGGTCTGGGGTCCGGGGTCCTACGAGCAGTACTTC

J: TRBJ2-6
size: -
length: 19
D: -
V: TRBV21-1
CDR3: CASSKLRTSGSSGANVLTF
DNA: TGTGCCAGCAGCAAACTGCGGACTAGCGGGAGCTCTGGGGCCAACGTCCTGACTTTC

J: TRBJ2-1
size: few
length: 14
D: TRBD2
V: TRBV19
CDR3: CASSVAGGPSEQFF
DNA: TGTGCCAGTAGCGTAGCGGGAGGGCCCAGTGAGCAGTTCTTC

J: TRBJ1-2
size: -
length: 14
D: -
V: TRBV2
CDR3: CASSPGQTNYGYTF
DNA: TGTGCCAGCAGTCCCGGACAGACTAACTATGGCTACACCTTC

J: TRBJ1-3
size: few
length: 15
D: TRBD1
V: TRBV5-1
CDR3: CASSTDRGSGNTIYF
DNA: TGCGCCAGCAGCACCGACAGGGGCTCTGGAAACACCATATATTTT

J: TRBJ1-1
size: few
length: 15
D: -
V: TRBV7-9
CDR3: CASSLHREEYTEAFF
DNA: TGTGCCAGCAGCTTACACAGGGAGGAATATACTGAAGCTTTCTTT

J: TRBJ2-7
size: -
length: 12
D: -
V: TRBV27
CDR3: CASWEVPYEQYF
DNA: TGTGCCAGCTGGGAGGTCCCCTACGAGCAGTACTTC

J: TRBJ2-1
size: once
length: 15
D: TRBD2
V: TRBV19
CDR3: CASSITGGSYNEQFF
DNA: TGTGCCAGTAGTATTACGGGAGGATCCTACAATGAGCAGTTCTTC

J: TRBJ2-3
size: few
length: 13
D: -
V: TRBV7-9
CDR3: CASSFPGADTQYF
DNA: TGTGCCAGCAGCTTCCCTGGCGCAGATACGCAGTATTTT

J: TRBJ2-7
size: -
length: 14
D: -
V: TRBV18
CDR3: CASSPPEESYEQYF
DNA: TGTGCCAGCTCACCACCGGAGGAATCCTACGAGCAGTACTTC

J: TRBJ2-2
size: -
length: 14
D: -
V: TRBV15
CDR3: CATSRLAATGELFF
DNA: TGTGCCACCAGCAGACTAGCTGCTACCGGGGAGCTGTTTTTT

J: TRBJ2-7
size: -
length: 16
D: -
V: TRBV5-5
CDR3: CASSPTGNTRSYEQYF
DNA: TGTGCCAGCAGCCCCACAGGAAATACCCGCTCCTACGAGCAGTACTTC

J: TRBJ2-7
size: -
length: 13
D: -
V: TRBV28
CDR3: CASSLRILYEQYF
DNA: TGTGCCAGCAGTTTAAGGATTCTCTACGAGCAGTACTTC

J: TRBJ2-2
size: -
length: 13
D: -
V: TRBV28
CDR3: CASSLARYRELFF
DNA: TGTGCCAGCAGTTTAGCCCGCTACCGGGAGCTGTTTTTT

J: TRBJ2-2
size: -
length: 12
D: -
V: TRBV7-9
CDR3: CASSPPALELFF
DNA: TGTGCCAGCAGCCCCCCCGCTCTGGAGCTGTTTTTT

J: TRBJ1-5
size: few
length: 14
D: -
V: TRBV13
CDR3: CASSLGQINQPQHF
DNA: TGTGCCAGCAGCTTAGGACAGATAAATCAGCCCCAGCATTTT

J: TRBJ2-1
size: few
length: 16
D: TRBD1
V: TRBV18
CDR3: CASSTGTGAVYNEQFF
DNA: TGTGCCAGCTCAACCGGGACAGGGGCCGTCTACAATGAGCAGTTCTTC

J: TRBJ1-2
size: -
length: 13
D: -
V: TRBV7-6
CDR3: CASSLQGNDGYTF
DNA: TGTGCCAGCAGCTTACAGGGGAATGATGGCTACACCTTC

J: TRBJ1-5
size: few
length: 16
D: -
V: TRBV5-6
CDR3: CASSLGQSYSNQPQHF
DNA: TGTGCCAGCAGCTTAGGACAGTCCTATAGCAATCAGCCCCAGCATTTT

J: TRBJ2-2
size: few
length: 15
D: TRBD2
V: TRBV13
CDR3: CASRVAGANTGELFF
DNA: TGTGCCAGCAGGGTCGCGGGGGCGAACACCGGGGAGCTGTTTTTT

J: TRBJ1-2
size: few
length: 14
D: -
V: TRBV14
CDR3: CASSQESSFYGYTF
DNA: TGTGCCAGCAGCCAAGAATCAAGCTTCTATGGCTACACCTTC

J: TRBJ2-7
size: -
length: 12
D: -
V: TRBV11-2
CDR3: CASSLAKYEQYF
DNA: TGTGCCAGCAGCTTAGCTAAATACGAGCAGTACTTC

J: TRBJ2-7
size: large
length: 16
D: TRBD2
V: TRBV19
CDR3: CASSIGTSGAAYEQYF
DNA: TGTGCCAGTAGTATAGGGACTAGCGGGGCAGCCTACGAGCAGTACTTC

J: TRBJ1-5
size: -
length: 12
D: -
V: TRBV12-5
CDR3: CASAQDTQPQHF
DNA: TGTGCTAGTGCACAAGACACTCAGCCCCAGCATTTT

J: TRBJ2-1
size: -
length: 15
D: -
V: TRBV4-1
CDR3: CASSQGPLGGNEQFF
DNA: TGCGCCAGCAGCCAGGGACCTCTGGGGGGCAATGAGCAGTTCTTC

J: TRBJ2-7
size: few
length: 12
D: TRBD2
V: TRBV29-1
CDR3: CSVDGGSGEQYF
DNA: TGCAGCGTTGATGGCGGGAGTGGCGAGCAGTACTTC

J: TRBJ2-5
size: -
length: 14
D: -
V: TRBV5-1
CDR3: CASSLVGSQETQYF
DNA: TGCGCCAGCAGCTTGGTTGGCAGCCAAGAGACCCAGTACTTC

J: TRBJ1-2
size: -
length: 13
D: -
V: TRBV25-1
CDR3: CASSEGKTYGYTF
DNA: TGTGCCAGCAGTGAGGGAAAGACCTATGGCTACACCTTC

J: TRBJ2-1
size: few
length: 11
D: -
V: TRBV6-1
CDR3: CASDQEDEQFF
DNA: TGTGCCAGCGATCAAGAGGATGAGCAGTTCTTC

J: TRBJ2-1
size: -
length: 15
D: TRBD2
V: TRBV27
CDR3: CASSLISGIYNEQFF
DNA: TGTGCCAGCAGTTTAATAAGCGGGATCTACAATGAGCAGTTCTTC

J: TRBJ2-5
size: -
length: 15
D: -
V: TRBV7-6
CDR3: CASSSLALGFGTQYF
DNA: TGTGCCAGCAGCTCACTGGCCCTTGGGTTTGGGACCCAGTACTTC

J: TRBJ2-1
size: once
length: 16
D: -
V: TRBV5-1
CDR3: CASSLEVWEKYNEQFF
DNA: TGCGCCAGCAGCTTGGAAGTCTGGGAGAAATACAATGAGCAGTTCTTC

J: TRBJ2-2
size: -
length: 13
D: -
V: TRBV19
CDR3: CASSIVNTGELFF
DNA: TGTGCCAGTAGTATTGTGAACACCGGGGAGCTGTTTTTT

J: TRBJ2-7
size: -
length: 15
D: -
V: TRBV28
CDR3: CASKNGREVSYEQYF
DNA: TGTGCCAGCAAGAATGGCAGGGAGGTCTCCTACGAGCAGTACTTC

J: TRBJ2-7
size: -
length: 12
D: -
V: TRBV29-1
CDR3: CSVEHRVNEQYF
DNA: TGCAGCGTTGAACACAGGGTCAACGAGCAGTACTTC

J: TRBJ2-1
size: -
length: 16
D: -
V: TRBV28
CDR3: CASSATDGSPYNEQFF
DNA: TGTGCCAGCAGCGCAACCGACGGCTCCCCATACAATGAGCAGTTCTTC

J: TRBJ1-2
size: few
length: 12
D: -
V: TRBV7-9
CDR3: CASSLEAGGYTF
DNA: TGTGCCAGCAGCTTAGAAGCTGGGGGCTACACCTTC

J: TRBJ2-1
size: -
length: 14
D: -
V: TRBV5-6
CDR3: CASSLDGSYNEQFF
DNA: TGTGCCAGCAGCTTGGATGGGTCCTACAATGAGCAGTTCTTC

J: TRBJ2-7
size: -
length: 12
D: -
V: TRBV5-6
CDR3: CASSSDSSEQYF
DNA: TGTGCCAGCAGCTCGGACAGCAGCGAGCAGTACTTC

J: TRBJ2-2
size: few
length: 15
D: -
V: TRBV28
CDR3: CASTWLRDNTGELFF
DNA: TGTGCCAGCACCTGGCTAAGGGATAACACCGGGGAGCTGTTTTTT

J: TRBJ1-5
size: -
length: 15
D: -
V: TRBV7-8
CDR3: CASSLGPPGNQPQHF
DNA: TGTGCCAGCAGTCTCGGGCCGCCCGGCAATCAGCCCCAGCATTTT

J: TRBJ2-1
size: -
length: 11
D: -
V: TRBV5-6
CDR3: CASSFSREKFF
DNA: TGTGCCAGCAGCTTCTCCCGGGAAAAGTTCTTC

J: TRBJ2-2
size: few
length: 16
D: TRBD2
V: TRBV28
CDR3: CASSWLAGDVTGELFF
DNA: TGTGCCAGCAGTTGGCTAGCGGGAGACGTCACCGGGGAGCTGTTTTTT

J: TRBJ1-1
size: -
length: 12
D: -
V: TRBV2
CDR3: CASQRTNTEAFF
DNA: TGTGCCAGCCAGAGGACCAACACTGAAGCTTTCTTT

J: TRBJ1-1
size: -
length: 16
D: TRBD1
V: TRBV28
CDR3: CASSLAQGRVNAEAFF
DNA: TGTGCCAGCAGTCTAGCACAGGGGAGGGTGAACGCTGAAGCTTTCTTT